This passage covers 25 T cell receptor beta chains from one sample sequenced in a study of long-term antiretroviral therapy in people with HIV. Survey level was the resolution at which the v3.0 immunoSEQ assay ran. This table comes from immunoSEQ multiplex PCR, and its TCRdb copy is limited to in-frame clones, with some not included. The sample shows 40,000 to 60,000 clones, around 80% of them seen only once. Material: unsorted PBMCs, obtained 0.8 years after starting antiretroviral therapy. The origin of the receptors is a woman aged 18-29 years with HIV.

The rearrangement uses TRBV7-9 and TRBJ2-3; 8 bases map to TRBD2. Losses at the gene ends were 3 bases for V and 6 bases for J; bases not matched to a gene: 8. The CDR3 is made up of 15 amino acids. The germline V gene has CDR1 SEHNR and CDR2 FQNEAQ (reference sequence). The CDR3 nucleotides read TGTGCCAGCAGCTTCGGTTCCTCTAGCGGGGATACGCAGTATTTT. Translating it yields CASSFGSSSGDTQYF.

This rearrangement joins TRBV21-1 to TRBJ1-2; the DNA was not compared with TRBD1, the D call given in the table. TRBV21-1 is deemed a pseudogene. The CDR3 totals 18 residues. CDR3 residues: CASSNTRSQTGGYYGYTF. CDR3 DNA sequence: TGTGCCAGCAGCAATACCCGTTCACAGACAGGGGGGTACTATGGCTACACCTTC.

This clone was seen more than once but under ten times. The V gene is TRBV18, the J gene TRBJ1-1; D is possibly TRBD1 (5 bases). CDR3 length: 13 amino acids. The germline CDR1 and CDR2 sequences are KGHSH and LQKENI. Trimming removed 0 bases at V and 11 bases at J, with 13 bases between. CDR3 amino acids: CASSPPSAGRAFF. Here the CDR3 DNA reads TGTGCCAGCTCACCACCTTCCGCAGGGAGGGCTTTCTTT.

The sample holds one count of this clone. The chain is built from TRBV9 and TRBJ2-2; 7 bases fit TRBD2. The CDR3 totals 14 residues. V was clipped by 7 bases and J by 3 bases; unmatched bases: 6. Per the germline V gene, CDR1 is SGDLS and CDR2 is YYNGEE. CDR3 sequence reads: CASGWGGDTGELFF. In DNA form, the CDR3 reads TGTGCCAGCGGTTGGGGGGGGGACACCGGGGAGCTGTTTTTT.

In the case of this clone: A read error may produce the germline difference seen at one junction end. The J gene is TRBJ1-3, the V gene TRBV28, with no clear D. The CDR3 has 15 residues. Germline V gives CDR1 MDHEN, CDR2 SYDVKM. The DNA for the CDR3 is TGTGCCAGCAGTTTGAGCGAGTTCGGTGGAGACACCATATATTTT. Protein sequence: CASSLSEFGGDTIYF.

This chain joins TRBV7-9 and TRBJ1-2, with D perhaps TRBD1 (5 bases). The V gene lost 5 bases and the J gene lost 1 base, with 14 bases spanning the gap. Germline values: CDR1 SEHNR, CDR2 FQNEAQ (reference sequence). This CDR3 comprises 15 residues. As DNA, the CDR3 is TGTGCCAGCAGCACGGGAGGGGCCAGTAACTATGGCTACACCTTC. Translation gives CASSTGGASNYGYTF.

The rearrangement uses TRBV19 and TRBJ1-5; D uncertain. CDR1 and CDR2 (germline): LNHDA, SQIVND (reference sequence). This CDR3 is built from 13 residues. V shed 1 base and J shed 16 bases, with 17 bases lying between them. CDR3 region: CASSIGKGRDFHF. For the CDR3, the DNA is TGTGCCAGTAGTATAGGTAAAGGAAGGGATTTCCATTTT.

The chain combines TRBV5-1 with TRBJ1-2; D is uncertain. Germline values: CDR1 SGHRS, CDR2 YFSETQ. Trimming took 0 bases from V and 4 from J, leaving 13 bases between them. The CDR3 spans 15 residues. Here the CDR3 DNA reads TGCGCCAGCAGCTTGGCTTCCGGACCGGGCTATGGCTACACCTTC. Translating it yields CASSLASGPGYGYTF.

This clone was seen just once. The chain couples TRBV6-1 to TRBJ1-2; TRBD1 matches at 9 bases. V trimming: 7 bases; J trimming: 7 bases; junction bases outside the gene matches: 10. CDR3 length equals 14 residues. The germline gives CDR1 MNHNS, CDR2 SASEGT. CDR3: CASTPGQGAIGYTF. Here the CDR3 DNA reads TGTGCCAGCACACCGGGACAGGGAGCTATTGGCTACACCTTC.

The chain combines TRBV9 with TRBJ2-1; 12 bases align to TRBD2. The CDR3 extends over 16 amino acids. V gave up 0 bases and J gave up 7 bases; unmatched junction bases: 5. Germline lookup yields CDR1 SGDLS and CDR2 YYNGEE. In nucleotides, the CDR3 is TGTGCCAGCAGCGTAGGGGCTAGCGGGAGGGTAAATGAGCAGTTCTTC. Protein product: CASSVGASGRVNEQFF.

Here the CDR3 reads CASSLGGLVPSFPYNEQFF. DNA of the CDR3: TGCGCCAGCAGCTTGGGGGGACTAGTTCCCTCCTTCCCTTACAATGAGCAGTTCTTC. The V gene is TRBV5-1, the J gene TRBJ2-1; 8 bases fit TRBD2. The CDR3 sequence is 19 residues long. The V gene end was trimmed by 0 bases and the J gene end by 4 bases; junction bases not matched to a gene: 15. Germline V gives CDR1 SGHRS, CDR2 YFSETQ.

V is TRBV29-1 and J is TRBJ2-7; either TRBD1 or TRBD2 may fit D (6 bases each). V lost 2 bases and J 3 bases, leaving 17 bases between the germline ends. This CDR3 contains 15 residues. Germline loops: CDR1 SQVTM, CDR2 ANQGSEA. The CDR3 DNA follows: TGCAGCGTTGAATCTAGCGAGACAGGCCTCTACGAGCAGTACTTC. This encodes CSVESSETGLYEQYF.

The rearrangement links TRBV28 to TRBJ2-1, with D unresolved. Germline V gene data show CDR1 as MDHEN and CDR2 as SYDVKM. The CDR3 has 13 amino acids. The V end was cut by 7 bases, the J end by 2 bases, with 9 bases between. CDR3: CASNRYTYNEQFF. The CDR3 coding sequence is TGTGCCAGCAACCGATATACCTACAATGAGCAGTTCTTC.

The chain is built from TRBV10-3 and TRBJ1-1; 10 nucleotides line up with TRBD1. With 5 bases clipped from V and 3 bases from J, the junction kept 3 bases outside the gene matches. Germline V lookup: CDR1 ENHRY, CDR2 SYGVKD. The CDR3 runs 14 residues. The CDR3 DNA is TGTGCCATCAGTAGAGGACAGGGGGACACTGAAGCTTTCTTT. This codes for CAISRGQGDTEAFF.

This chain connects TRBV6-6 to TRBJ2-5; TRBD1 matches 7 bases. This CDR3 is built from 14 residues. CDR1 and CDR2 from the germline V gene are MNHNY and SVGAGI (reference sequence). Trimming at V came to 3 bases and at J to 7 bases, leaving 8 bases not matched to a gene. CDR3 sequence (DNA): TGTGCCAGCAGTTATCCCGGGACAGCAGGGACCCAGTACTTC. Its protein product is CASSYPGTAGTQYF.

The chain combines TRBV7-3 with TRBJ2-7; D remains ambiguous. Germline CDR1 reads SGHTA; CDR2 reads FQGTGA. V was pared by 8 bases and J by 1 base, with 18 bases between. CDR3 length equals 15 residues. CDR3 sequence reads: CASGLARKASYEQYF. The CDR3 nucleotides read TGTGCCAGCGGCCTCGCTCGGAAAGCGTCCTACGAGCAGTACTTC.

The genes are TRBV7-8 and TRBJ2-2; D uncertain. CDR3 length equals 15 residues. Trimming left V 5 bases short and J 3 bases short, with 13 bases between. Germline CDR1 reads SGHVS; CDR2 reads FQNEAQ. The CDR3 coding sequence is TGTGCCAGCAGCCCCCCTGGGCGAGACACCGGGGAGCTGTTTTTT. As protein: CASSPPGRDTGELFF.

This chain links TRBV7-9 with TRBJ1-5; weak D call: TRBD1 (6 bases). Germline values: CDR1 SEHNR, CDR2 FQNEAQ (reference sequence). V lost 4 bases and J 0 bases, leaving 13 bases between the germline ends. CDR3 size: 16 residues. DNA for the CDR3: TGTGCCAGCAGCTCCGATCCAGGGGTTAGCAATCAGCCCCAGCATTTT. Amino acids: CASSSDPGVSNQPQHF.

CDR3 protein: CASTPPGTDPSKEKLFF. The CDR3 region has the DNA TGTGCCAGCACCCCCCCCGGGACAGATCCCTCCAAGGAAAAACTGTTTTTT. This rearrangement joins TRBV28 to TRBJ1-4; the match to TRBD1 covers 7 bases. Trimming removed 7 bases from V and 8 bases from J; junction bases left unmatched: 19. The CDR3 is 17 amino acids. The V gene's germline CDR1 is MDHEN and CDR2 SYDVKM.

The chain couples TRBV7-3 to TRBJ2-4, with D possibly called TRBD1 or TRBD2 (5 bases each). The CDR3 is 13 residues long. Trimming cost V 6 bases and J 8 bases, with 14 bases left between them. Looked up from germline, CDR1 is SGHTA and CDR2 is FQGTGA. CDR3 nucleotide sequence: TGTGCCAGCAGTCCAAATATGGGGGACATTCAGTACTTC. As protein: CASSPNMGDIQYF.

This clone was counted a few times. The rearrangement uses TRBV27 and TRBJ1-4; TRBD1 agrees at 10 bases. Germline V gives CDR1 MNHEY, CDR2 SMNVEV (reference sequence). V lost 8 bases, J lost 7 bases, and 10 bases stayed unmatched. This CDR3 contains 15 residues. CDR3 DNA sequence: TGTGCCAGCGGGCTCCCGGGACAGGGGACTGAAAAACTGTTTTTT. It specifies CASGLPGQGTEKLFF.

CDR3 region: CASSPPGGAPYEQYF. In DNA form, the CDR3 reads TGTGCCAGCAGTCCACCCGGAGGGGCCCCCTACGAGCAGTACTTC. This chain joins TRBV28 and TRBJ2-7; possibly TRBD2 for D (6 bases). The CDR3 is 15 amino acids. Per the germline V gene, CDR1 is MDHEN and CDR2 is SYDVKM. Trimming stripped 5 bases from V and 2 bases from J, with 16 bases between.

The chain employs TRBV29-1 and TRBJ1-5; 7 bases match TRBD1. V dropped 7 bases and J dropped 2; count of bases not matched to a gene: 5. This CDR3 has 13 residues. Germline lookup yields CDR1 SQVTM and CDR2 ANQGSEA. CDR3 nucleotides: TGCAGCGCCCGACAGGGTGGCAATCAGCCCCAGCATTTT. This sequence encodes CSARQGGNQPQHF.

The chain joins TRBV5-4 to TRBJ2-5, with D uncertain. The germline V gene has CDR1 SGHNT and CDR2 YYREEE (reference sequence). The CDR3 is made up of 14 amino acids. Trimming took 2 bases from V and 2 from J, leaving 10 bases between them. The CDR3 region has the DNA TGTGCCAGCAGCTTAAGGATATTTCAAGAGACCCAGTACTTC. Its translation is CASSLRIFQETQYF.

CDR3 region: CASSQIRQGGNEQYF. The CDR3 bases are TGTGCCAGCAGCCAAATAAGACAGGGCGGGAACGAGCAGTACTTC. The chain recombines TRBV9 with TRBJ2-7, with a tentative D call TRBD1 (7 bases). The germline V and J ends were trimmed by 4 bases and 5 bases, with 19 bases remaining between them. This CDR3 contains 15 residues. Germline CDR1 and CDR2: SGDLS and YYNGEE.